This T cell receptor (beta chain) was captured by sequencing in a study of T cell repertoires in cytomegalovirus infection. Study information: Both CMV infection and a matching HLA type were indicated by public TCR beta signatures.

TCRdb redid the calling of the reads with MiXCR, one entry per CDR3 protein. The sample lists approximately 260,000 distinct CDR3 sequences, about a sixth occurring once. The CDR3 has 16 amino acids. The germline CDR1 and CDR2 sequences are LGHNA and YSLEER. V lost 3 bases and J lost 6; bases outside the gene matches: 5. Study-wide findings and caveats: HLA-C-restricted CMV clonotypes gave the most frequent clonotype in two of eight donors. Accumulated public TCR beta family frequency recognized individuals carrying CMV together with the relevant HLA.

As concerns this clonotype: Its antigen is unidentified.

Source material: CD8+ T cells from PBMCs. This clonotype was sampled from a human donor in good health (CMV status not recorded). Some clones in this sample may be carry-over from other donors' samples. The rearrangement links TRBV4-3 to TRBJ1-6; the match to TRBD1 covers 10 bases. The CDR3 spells CASSQDRGGLNSPLHF. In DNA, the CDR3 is TGCGCCAGCAGCCAGGACAGGGGGGGGCTTAATTCACCCCTCCACTTT.